This is a list of T cell receptor beta chains from one sample in a study of neurological immune-mediated disorders. TCRdb re-called the 5' RACE reads through MiXCR, storing one row per CDR3 protein. The repertoire has about 38,000 distinct CDR3 sequences, around 5% of them found once; the top ten carry 9% to 10%. Sequences were obtained from CD4+ T cells from blood. The receptors here all came from a man aged 18 to 35 in good health. Each CDR3 is given without its conserved first and last residue.

TRBV7-9	TRBJ2-1	ASSPEQF
TRBV5-1	TRBJ1-1	ASSLVGEEFPEAF
TRBV7-6	TRBJ2-5	ASSSGNRGVPETQY
TRBV4-2	TRBJ2-1	ASSQLAGGVTYNEQF
TRBV6-1	TRBJ2-7	ASRTGYEQY
TRBV29-1	TRBJ2-5	SVGSWTGSSQETQY
TRBV5-1	TRBJ2-3	ASSLLVHTDTQY
TRBV18	TRBJ2-2	ASSLYALAGVTGELF
TRBV4-1	TRBJ2-5	ASSLGATGGSPYETQY
TRBV4-3	TRBJ2-1	ASSQEFGPPAYNEQF
TRBV7-9	TRBJ2-2	ASSLEGTGELF
TRBV5-5	TRBJ1-3	ASSLVRFSGNTIY
TRBV2	TRBJ1-1	ASRVGTGNTEAF
TRBV27	TRBJ1-3	ASSSSTALSGNTIY
TRBV7-2	TRBJ2-2	ASRTRVDTGELF
TRBV6-2/TRBV6-3	TRBJ2-6	ASSYSKLTGAIGANVLT
TRBV6-6	TRBJ2-7	ASSYPPGQKHEQY
TRBV5-1	TRBJ2-7	ASSRQGLSYEQY
TRBV10-3	TRBJ1-1	AISEIWTDKNTEAF
TRBV5-1	TRBJ1-3	ASSLDGDSGNTIY
TRBV29-1	TRBJ1-1	SVDFNGGTEAF